This T cell receptor beta chain came from a study of T cell responses to AZD1222 COVID-19 vaccine. General observations from the study: Epitopes outside B.1.351 and B.1.1.7 mutated regions reportedly drew nearly half of spike TCRs. When two AZD1222 doses had been given, Spike-specific TCR breadth and depth rose.

This clone was seen a few times. Its specificity is not known. The method was immunoSEQ multiplex PCR; TCRdb's version includes in-frame clones alone and lacks a portion of them. The sample records tens of thousands of clones, over 60% being singletons. The input for sequencing was peripheral blood, taken on day 0 of AZD1222 vaccination. This receptor was identified in an adult in good health.

CDR3 residues: CASSFQPGQGGYEQYF. The CDR3 DNA reads TGTGCCAGCAGTTTTCAACCGGGACAGGGGGGGTACGAGCAGTACTTC. V and J are TRBV28 and TRBJ2-7; 11 nucleotides agree with TRBD1. The CDR3 length is 16 residues. V lost 3 bases, J lost 4 bases, and 8 bases stayed unmatched. Germline loops: CDR1 MDHEN, CDR2 SYDVKM.